This T cell receptor (beta chain) was obtained from a study of beta chain features in type 1 diabetes. Study observations and caveats: The question of HLA type influencing TCRB rearrangement was one that remained unresolved here. There was a moderate but significant shortening of TCRB CDR3s in all four CD4+ subsets of Type 1 diabetes patients. Across patients, naive, central memory and Treg TCRB repertoires exhibited apparently greater similarity than was observed across healthy donors.

Isolated RNA was reverse transcribed in full, so expressed TCRB transcripts were sequenced. The protocol was immunoSEQ multiplex PCR, while the TCRdb copy is restricted to in-frame clones and leaves out a portion. The profile shows around 250,000 clones, about 25% of them singletons. This CDR3 is built from 15 residues. The germline V gene has CDR1 SGHTA and CDR2 FQGNSA. Trimming took 4 bases from V and 7 from J; bases not matched to a gene: 10. Comments on this clone: Its antigen is not known.

This chain connects TRBV7-2 to TRBJ2-7; 10 nucleotides line up with TRBD1. Sequenced material: central memory CD4+ T cells from blood. This TCR was sampled from a man younger than 45 in good health. CDR3 loop: CASSSLGTGVGEQYF. The CDR3 nucleotides read TGTGCCAGCAGCTCTCTAGGGACAGGGGTAGGGGAGCAGTACTTC.